These T cell receptor beta chains were read from a single sample in a study of CD8 T cells in ankylosing spondylitis. TCRdb re-derived calls from the 5' RACE reads in MiXCR, one entry per CDR3 protein. Counted here are just over 350,000 distinct CDR3 sequences, 20% to 25% occurring once; the ten biggest clones make up around 14%. Sequenced sample: blood, either unsorted or a sorted T cell fraction (not recorded which). These receptors originate from a male donor with ankylosing spondylitis or in good health (not recorded which). The CDR3 runs from the conserved cysteine through the conserved F or W. D genes are given only for firm matches. A clone size is listed for some rows: how often the clone was seen (once, few, many), or a class if it is expanded.

j_call clone_size v_call d_call cdr3_aa cdr3_nt
TRBJ1-1 many TRBV12-3/TRBV12-4 NA CASSPRVGTEAFF TGTGCCAGCAGTCCCAGGGTGGGCACTGAAGCTTTCTTT
TRBJ2-5 NA TRBV11-2 NA CASSLEWAGPQETQYF TGTGCCAGCAGCTTAGAGTGGGCGGGGCCCCAAGAGACCCAGTACTTC
TRBJ2-5 NA TRBV10-3 TRBD2 CAMSGEGQETQYF TGTGCCATGAGTGGGGAGGGGCAAGAGACCCAGTACTTC
TRBJ2-2 few TRBV11-2 NA CASSLGEEILNTGELFF TGTGCCAGCAGCTTAGGCGAAGAGATTCTGAACACCGGGGAGCTGTTTTTT
TRBJ2-7 NA TRBV9 NA CASSGVSGEQYF TGTGCCAGCAGCGGGGTGTCTGGCGAGCAGTACTTC
TRBJ2-7 NA TRBV20-1 NA CSARDNGFRQYF TGCAGTGCTAGAGATAACGGGTTCCGGCAGTACTTC
TRBJ2-7 few TRBV7-3 NA CASSLEALSYEQYF TGTGCCAGCAGCTTAGAGGCGTTGTCCTACGAGCAGTACTTC
TRBJ2-4 NA TRBV10-3 NA CAISESGATALAKNIQYF TGTGCCATCAGTGAGTCCGGAGCTACCGCGCTAGCCAAAAACATTCAGTACTTC
TRBJ2-2 NA TRBV7-9 NA CASSSIRAGELFF TGTGCCAGCAGTTCTATTCGTGCCGGGGAGCTGTTTTTT
TRBJ2-1 NA TRBV6-5 TRBD1 CASSYDRGQGNEQFF TGTGCCAGCAGTTACGATAGGGGACAGGGAAATGAGCAGTTCTTC
TRBJ1-5 few TRBV12-3/TRBV12-4 NA CASSWAFRNQPQHF TGTGCCAGCAGCTGGGCCTTTCGCAATCAGCCCCAGCATTTT
TRBJ2-1 NA TRBV20-1 NA CSATPSYNEQFF TGCAGTGCTACCCCTAGCTACAATGAGCAGTTCTTC
TRBJ2-7 few TRBV6-1 TRBD2 CASSQAGGPYEQYF TGTGCCAGCTCCCAAGCGGGGGGGCCCTACGAGCAGTACTTC
TRBJ2-1 few TRBV11-2 NA CASSPRQDEQFF TGTGCCAGCAGCCCCAGACAGGACGAGCAGTTCTTC
TRBJ2-7 few TRBV20-1 TRBD1 CSAEDREVIYEQYF TGCAGTGCCGAGGACAGGGAGGTCATCTACGAGCAGTACTTC
TRBJ1-1 few TRBV6-5 NA CASSYGAGDMNTEAFF TGTGCCAGCAGTTACGGGGCAGGGGATATGAACACTGAAGCTTTCTTT
TRBJ2-3 few TRBV5-1 TRBD2 CASSPSAGGGTDTQYF TGCGCCAGCAGCCCTTCAGCCGGGGGGGGGACAGATACGCAGTATTTT
TRBJ1-5 NA TRBV20-1 NA CSAGDTGSYQPQHF TGCAGTGCTGGGGATACAGGGTCGTATCAGCCCCAGCATTTT
TRBJ2-6 NA TRBV12-3/TRBV12-4 TRBD1 CAFSFRAGTGNSGANVLTF TGTGCCTTCAGTTTCCGAGCCGGGACAGGAAACTCTGGGGCCAACGTCCTGACTTTC
TRBJ2-2 few TRBV6-5 NA CASSYGARGTGELFF TGTGCCAGCAGTTACGGGGCCCGGGGCACCGGGGAGCTGTTTTTT
TRBJ1-3 NA TRBV12-3/TRBV12-4 NA CASSLAPGVNTIYF TGTGCCAGCAGTTTAGCGCCGGGGGTCAACACCATATATTTT
TRBJ2-1 NA TRBV29-1 NA CSVMYYNEQFF TGCAGTGTAATGTACTACAATGAGCAGTTCTTC
TRBJ2-2 NA TRBV27 NA CASSITQGTGELFF TGTGCCAGCAGTATCACACAGGGTACCGGGGAGCTGTTTTTT
TRBJ1-1 NA TRBV4-1 TRBD1 CASSQASGTGVPNTEAFF TGCGCCAGCAGCCAGGCCTCCGGGACAGGGGTCCCGAACACTGAAGCTTTCTTT
TRBJ2-7 NA TRBV24-1 NA CATSEGSYEQYF TGTGCCACCAGTGAAGGCAGCTACGAGCAGTACTTC
TRBJ1-4 few TRBV11-2 TRBD1 CASSSELDRSNEKLFF TGTGCCAGCAGCTCCGAGCTGGACAGGTCTAATGAAAAACTGTTTTTT
TRBJ2-2 NA TRBV21-1 NA CASSKHQGGWTGELFF TGTGCCAGCAGCAAGCACCAGGGTGGATGGACCGGGGAGCTGTTTTTT
TRBJ2-1 NA TRBV11-2 NA CASLVEGASNEQFF TGTGCCAGCCTAGTGGAGGGGGCGTCCAATGAGCAGTTCTTC
TRBJ1-2 NA TRBV6-2/TRBV6-3 NA CASSYDYGYTF TGTGCCAGCAGTTATGACTATGGCTACACCTTC
TRBJ2-5 NA TRBV2 NA CASSDLADQETQYF TGTGCCAGCAGTGATTTGGCAGATCAAGAGACCCAGTACTTC
TRBJ1-1 few TRBV25-1 NA CASRGLEAFF TGTGCCAGCAGGGGGCTTGAAGCTTTCTTT
TRBJ2-1 few TRBV7-8 TRBD2 CASSLRLAGGLIYNEQFF TGTGCCAGCAGCTTACGTCTAGCGGGGGGGCTGATCTACAATGAGCAGTTCTTC
TRBJ2-7 NA TRBV20-1 NA CSASSRFSYEQYF TGCAGTGCTAGCTCCAGGTTCTCCTACGAGCAGTACTTC
TRBJ2-7 NA TRBV6-1 NA CASRTGGTYVEQYF TGTGCCAGCCGGACGGGGGGCACCTACGTCGAGCAGTACTTC
TRBJ2-7 NA TRBV12-3/TRBV12-4 NA CASSRPSSIYEQYF TGTGCCAGCAGCCGCCCTTCCAGTATCTACGAGCAGTACTTC
TRBJ2-1 few TRBV4-2 TRBD2 CASSQALAGYNEQFF TGTGCCAGCAGCCAAGCACTAGCGGGATACAATGAGCAGTTCTTC
TRBJ2-7 NA TRBV20-1 TRBD1 CSARPGQGARSPTYEQYF TGCAGTGCTAGACCGGGACAGGGGGCTCGTAGCCCCACCTACGAGCAGTACTTC
TRBJ2-5 NA TRBV3-1 TRBD1 CASSPGQYQETQYF TGTGCCAGCAGCCCGGGACAGTACCAAGAGACCCAGTACTTC
TRBJ2-5 NA TRBV6-6 NA CASRRYQETQYF TGTGCCAGCAGGCGGTACCAAGAGACCCAGTACTTC
TRBJ2-5 NA TRBV27 TRBD2 CASSSLAVTETQYF TGTGCCAGCAGTAGCCTAGCGGTAACAGAGACCCAGTACTTC
TRBJ2-5 few TRBV29-1 TRBD1 CSVEEGGQALRETQYF TGCAGCGTTGAAGAGGGGGGACAGGCCCTTCGGGAGACCCAGTACTTC
TRBJ2-3 NA TRBV5-6 NA CASSLITDTQYF TGTGCCAGCAGCTTAATTACAGATACGCAGTATTTT
TRBJ1-5 NA TRBV28 NA CASSFPAVNQPQHF TGTGCCAGCAGTTTCCCGGCCGTCAATCAGCCCCAGCATTTT
TRBJ2-7 few TRBV21-1 NA CARNSDRGEDYEQYF TGTGCCAGGAATTCGGACAGGGGAGAGGACTACGAGCAGTACTTC
TRBJ2-3 NA TRBV9 NA CASNDGSSTDTQYF TGTGCCAGCAACGACGGGAGCAGCACAGATACGCAGTATTTT
TRBJ2-1 NA TRBV27 TRBD2 CASSFGAGGPWNEQFF TGTGCCAGCAGTTTCGGGGCGGGGGGGCCTTGGAATGAGCAGTTCTTC
TRBJ1-2 NA TRBV20-1 TRBD1 CSADRGNYGYTF TGCAGTGCCGACAGGGGGAACTATGGCTACACCTTC
TRBJ2-6 NA TRBV12-3/TRBV12-4 NA CALRALRWGAPSGANVLTF TGTGCCCTCAGAGCTTTGAGATGGGGGGCTCCCTCTGGGGCCAACGTCCTGACTTTC
TRBJ2-1 NA TRBV28 NA CASSFRAGWEQFF TGTGCCAGCAGTTTCCGCGCGGGTTGGGAGCAGTTCTTC
TRBJ2-3 NA TRBV29-1 TRBD2 CSAGGLDTQYF TGCAGCGCCGGGGGGTTAGACACGCAGTATTTT
TRBJ2-1 NA TRBV12-3/TRBV12-4 NA CASSFAGGWGYGEQFF TGTGCCAGCAGCTTCGCCGGGGGCTGGGGGTACGGTGAGCAGTTCTTC
TRBJ2-7 few TRBV10-3 TRBD1 CAISLKPGQGNEQYF TGTGCCATCAGCCTGAAACCGGGACAGGGAAACGAGCAGTACTTC
TRBJ1-5 few TRBV11-2 TRBD1 CASSLTGGKDQPQHF TGTGCCAGCAGCTTAACAGGGGGGAAGGATCAGCCCCAGCATTTT
TRBJ2-1 few TRBV6-2/TRBV6-3 TRBD1 CASRYRGRDEQFF TGTGCCAGCAGGTACAGGGGGCGGGATGAGCAGTTCTTC